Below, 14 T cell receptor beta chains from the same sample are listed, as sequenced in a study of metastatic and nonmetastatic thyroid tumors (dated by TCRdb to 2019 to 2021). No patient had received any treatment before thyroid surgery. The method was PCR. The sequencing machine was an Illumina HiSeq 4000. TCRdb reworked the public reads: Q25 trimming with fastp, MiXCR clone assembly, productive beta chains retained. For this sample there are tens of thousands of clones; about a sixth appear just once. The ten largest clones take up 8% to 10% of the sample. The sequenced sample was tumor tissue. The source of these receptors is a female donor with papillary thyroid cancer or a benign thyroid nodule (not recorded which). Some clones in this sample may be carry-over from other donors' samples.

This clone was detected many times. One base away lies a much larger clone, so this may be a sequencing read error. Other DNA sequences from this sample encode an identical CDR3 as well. In DNA form, the CDR3 reads TGCAGTGCTAGAGCCCGGGCGGCCAGCGGGAGGTACGAGCAGTACTTC. It yields the protein CSARARAASGRYEQYF. V usage is TRBV20-1 and J usage is TRBJ2-7; 9 bases agree with TRBD2. Germline V gives CDR1 DFQATT, CDR2 SNEGSKA (reference sequence). The J segment lost 4 bases and the V segment lost 1 base, leaving 11 bases of the junction unmatched. This CDR3 has 16 residues.

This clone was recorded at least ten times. The CDR3 region has the DNA TGTGCCAGCAGCCAAGAGGTGCTGGGCAGGCCATCAAAACTGTTTTTT. Residues: CASSQEVLGRPSKLFF. The chain combines TRBV4-2 with TRBJ1-4; no firm D call. Per germline, CDR1 LGHNA and CDR2 YNFKEQ. The CDR3 is made up of 16 amino acids. V lost 0 bases, J lost 10 bases, and 18 bases lay in between.

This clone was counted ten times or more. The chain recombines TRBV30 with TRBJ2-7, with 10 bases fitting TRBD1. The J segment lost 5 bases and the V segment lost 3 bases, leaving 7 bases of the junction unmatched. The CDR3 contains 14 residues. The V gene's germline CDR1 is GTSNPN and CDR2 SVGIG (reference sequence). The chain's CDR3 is CAWRQGQGFDEQYF. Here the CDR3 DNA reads TGTGCCTGGAGACAGGGACAGGGGTTCGACGAGCAGTACTTC.

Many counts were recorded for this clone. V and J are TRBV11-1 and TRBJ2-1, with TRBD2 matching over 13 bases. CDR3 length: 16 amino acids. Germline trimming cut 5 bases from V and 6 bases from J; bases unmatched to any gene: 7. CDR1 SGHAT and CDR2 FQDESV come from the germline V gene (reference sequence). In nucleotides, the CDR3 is TGTGCCAGCAGCAAAGGACTAGCGGGAGTAGGCAATGAGCAGTTCTTC. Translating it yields CASSKGLAGVGNEQFF. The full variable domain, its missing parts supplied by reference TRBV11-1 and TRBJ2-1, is EAEVAQSPRYKITEKSQAVAFWCDPISGHATLYWYRQILGQGPELLVQFQDESVVDDSQLPKDRFSAERLKGVDSTLKIQPAELGDSAMYLCASSKGLAGVGNEQFFGPGTRLTVL.

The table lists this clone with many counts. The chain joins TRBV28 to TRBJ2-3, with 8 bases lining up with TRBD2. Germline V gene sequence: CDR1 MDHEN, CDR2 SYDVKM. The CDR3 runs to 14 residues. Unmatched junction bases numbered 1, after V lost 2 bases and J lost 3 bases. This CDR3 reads CASSLAGGTDTQYF. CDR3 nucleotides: TGTGCCAGCAGTTTAGCGGGAGGAACAGATACGCAGTATTTT. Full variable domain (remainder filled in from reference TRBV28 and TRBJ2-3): DVKVTQSSRYLVKRTGEKVFLECVQDMDHENMFWYRQDPGLGLRLIYFSYDVKMKEKGDIPEGYSVSREKKERFSLILESASTNQTSMYLCASSLAGGTDTQYFGPGTRLTVL.

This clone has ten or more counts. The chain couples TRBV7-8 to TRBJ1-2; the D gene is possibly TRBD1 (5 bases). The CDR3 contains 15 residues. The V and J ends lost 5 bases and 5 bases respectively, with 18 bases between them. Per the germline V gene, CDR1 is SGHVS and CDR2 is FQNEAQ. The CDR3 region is CASSVGAGSNYGYTF. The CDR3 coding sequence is TGTGCCAGCAGCGTAGGGGCAGGGAGTAATTATGGCTACACCTTC.

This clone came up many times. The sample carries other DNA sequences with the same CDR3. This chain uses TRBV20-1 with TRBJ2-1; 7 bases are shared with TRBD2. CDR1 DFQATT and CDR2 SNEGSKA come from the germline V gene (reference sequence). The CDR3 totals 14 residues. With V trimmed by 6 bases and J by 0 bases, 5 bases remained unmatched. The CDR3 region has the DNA TGCAGTGCCTCTAGCGGAACCTCCTACAATGAGCAGTTCTTC. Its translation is CSASSGTSYNEQFF.

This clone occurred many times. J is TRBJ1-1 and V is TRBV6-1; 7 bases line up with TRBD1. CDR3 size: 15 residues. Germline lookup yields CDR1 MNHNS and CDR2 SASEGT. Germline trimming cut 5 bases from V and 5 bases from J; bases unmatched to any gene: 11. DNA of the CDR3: TGTGCCAGCAGTTTTGCGAGGGGGCTCGGAACTGAAGCTTTCTTT. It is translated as CASSFARGLGTEAFF.

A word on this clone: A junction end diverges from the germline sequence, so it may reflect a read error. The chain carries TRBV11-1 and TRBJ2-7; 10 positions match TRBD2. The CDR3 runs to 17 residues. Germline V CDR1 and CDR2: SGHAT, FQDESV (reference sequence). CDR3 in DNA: TGTGCCATCAGCCCTAGCGGGGGAGACAGTCCTTCCTACGAGCAGTACTTC. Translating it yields CAISPSGGDSPSYEQYF.

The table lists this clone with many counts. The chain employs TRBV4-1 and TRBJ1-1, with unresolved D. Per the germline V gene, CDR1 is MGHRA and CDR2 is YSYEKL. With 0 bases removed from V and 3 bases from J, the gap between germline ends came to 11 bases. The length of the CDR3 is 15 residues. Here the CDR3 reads CASSQDRRTDTEAFF. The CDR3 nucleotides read TGCGCCAGCAGCCAAGACAGAAGGACGGACACTGAAGCTTTCTTT.

CDR3 sequence: CASSLSRGRAVRTQYF. CDR3 nucleotide sequence: TGTGCCAGCAGTTTGAGTCGAGGGAGGGCAGTAAGGACGCAGTATTTT. The rearrangement links TRBV28 to TRBJ2-3; TRBD2 agrees at 7 bases. Looked up from germline, CDR1 is MDHEN and CDR2 is SYDVKM. The CDR3 is made up of 16 amino acids. J was trimmed by 9 bases and V by 3 bases; bases with no gene match: 15.

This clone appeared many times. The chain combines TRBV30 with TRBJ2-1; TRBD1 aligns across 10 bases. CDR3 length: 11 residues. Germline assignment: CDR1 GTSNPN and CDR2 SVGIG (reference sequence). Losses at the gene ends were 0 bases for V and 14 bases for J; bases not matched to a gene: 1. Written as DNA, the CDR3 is TGTGCCTGGAGTGTGGGGACAGGGGAGTTCTTC. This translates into CAWSVGTGEFF.

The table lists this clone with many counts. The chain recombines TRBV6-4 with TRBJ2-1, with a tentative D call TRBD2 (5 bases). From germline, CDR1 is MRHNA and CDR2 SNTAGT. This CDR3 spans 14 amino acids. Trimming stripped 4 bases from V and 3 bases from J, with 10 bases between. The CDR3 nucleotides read TGTGCCAGCAGTGTAGTGGGAGACTACAATGAGCAGTTCTTC. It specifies CASSVVGDYNEQFF.

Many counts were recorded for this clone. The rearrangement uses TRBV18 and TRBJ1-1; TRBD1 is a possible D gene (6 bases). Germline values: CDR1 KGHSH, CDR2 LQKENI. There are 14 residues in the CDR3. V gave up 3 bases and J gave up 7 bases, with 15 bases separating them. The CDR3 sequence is CASSPVQGYGEAFF. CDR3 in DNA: TGTGCCAGCTCACCGGTACAGGGTTACGGTGAAGCTTTCTTT.